These 26 T cell receptor beta chains were all obtained from the same sample, sequenced in a study of human T cells and chemical hapten exposure listed by TCRdb under 2021. The method behind the library was RACE. Sequencing used a NextSeq 500. Clones were called with MiXCR by TCRdb after fastp trimmed the public reads at Q25, and only in-frame beta chains were retained. All rows with the same CDR3 protein become a single entry with the most common DNA and genes. For this sample the table gives more than 95,000 distinct CDR3 sequences, of which 25% to 30% were detected only once. The top ten clonotypes cover about 9.4% of the sample. The sample's time point label is to be understood as: patch test 3, about 24 weeks after DPC sensitization. The treatment or condition label on this specimen signifies: therapeutic diphenylcyclopropenone sensitization with weekly scalp DPC. This sample comprised whole blood, obtained in connection with sensitization to the hapten diphenylcyclopropenone (DPC). These receptors were collected from a man aged 40-50 years with alopecia areata. Some clones in this sample may be carry-over from other donors' samples.

The chain has TRBV12-3 or TRBV12-4 and TRBJ1-5; D remains ambiguous. Trimming stripped 4 bases from V and 7 bases from J, with 14 bases between. The CDR3 has 14 amino acids. The CDR3 here is CASSYTGFRQPQHF. The CDR3 DNA follows: TGTGCCAGCAGTTACACGGGGTTTAGGCAGCCCCAGCATTTT.

The genes are TRBV2 and TRBJ1-5; TRBD1 might be the D (6 bases). V lost 6 bases and J lost 1, with 10 bases in between. There are 14 residues in the CDR3. Per germline, CDR1 SNHLY and CDR2 FYNNEI. The DNA for the CDR3 is TGTGCCAGCAGAGGACAGTTGAGCAATCAGCCCCAGCATTTT. This gives the protein CASRGQLSNQPQHF.

The chain is built from TRBV25-1 and TRBJ2-5; no firm D call. The germline CDR1 and CDR2 sequences are MGHDK and SYGVNS. Trimming took off 1 base at V and 2 bases at J, with 11 bases between the two ends. The CDR3 has 15 amino acids. CDR3 region: CASSEFVAAQETQYF. In nucleotides, the CDR3 is TGTGCCAGCAGTGAATTTGTGGCAGCACAAGAGACCCAGTACTTC.

This clonotype was recorded a few times. The V call is TRBV14, the J call TRBJ2-7; possible D gene TRBD2, 5 bases. V lost 0 bases, J lost 3 bases, and 9 bases lay in between. Per the germline V gene, CDR1 is SGHDN and CDR2 is FVKESK. This CDR3 has 14 amino acids. Written as DNA, the CDR3 is TGTGCCAGCAGCCAAGATCGACGGGGCTACGAGCAGTACTTC. Its protein is CASSQDRRGYEQYF.

This clonotype has just a few counts. V usage is TRBV20-1 and J usage is TRBJ2-3; TRBD1 matches 7 bases. V lost 4 bases, J lost 4 bases, and 11 bases stayed unmatched. The CDR3 sequence is 15 residues long. Germline CDR1 reads DFQATT; CDR2 reads SNEGSKA (reference sequence). The CDR3 spells CSATDRSGNPDTQYF. Written as DNA, the CDR3 is TGCAGTGCTACGGACAGGTCGGGAAACCCAGATACGCAGTATTTT.

This clonotype was seen only a few times. This chain links TRBV7-9 with TRBJ2-5, with 9 bases matching TRBD1. CDR1 SEHNR and CDR2 FQNEAQ come from the germline V gene (reference sequence). V shed 11 bases and J 5 bases; nucleotides not matched to a gene: 6. The CDR3 runs 12 residues. The CDR3 nucleotides read TGTGCCGGGGGACAGGGCTACGAGACCCAGTACTTC. Translation gives CAGGQGYETQYF.

V is TRBV11-2 and J is TRBJ2-4; D remains ambiguous. Between the trimmed V and J ends, which lost 5 bases and 5 bases, there was a span of 7 bases. The CDR3 covers 12 residues. Germline loops: CDR1 SGHAT, CDR2 FQNNGV. CDR3 sequence: CASSRSENIQYF. As DNA, the CDR3 is TGTGCCAGCAGCCGCTCGGAAAACATTCAGTACTTC.

The rearrangement links TRBV7-9 to TRBJ2-3, with D hard to call. V was cut by 5 bases and J by 8 bases, with 17 bases left in between. CDR1 and CDR2 (germline): SEHNR, FQNEAQ (reference sequence). The CDR3 extends over 14 amino acids. Written as DNA, the CDR3 is TGTGCCAGCAGCCATACCCCCCCCAGACCTACGCAGTATTTT. Translation: CASSHTPPRPTQYF.

The chain couples TRBV7-2 to TRBJ2-5; 11 bases fit TRBD2. Germline V lookup: CDR1 SGHTA, CDR2 FQGNSA. V dropped 4 bases and J dropped 4; count of bases not matched to a gene: 5. The CDR3 loop spans 15 amino acids. For the CDR3, the DNA is TGTGCCAGCAGCTCAGGTAGCGGGAGGGGAGAGACCCAGTACTTC. Its translation: CASSSGSGRGETQYF.

This clonotype was observed at least ten times. The CDR3 coding sequence is TGTGCCAGCTCACCATCTACAGGGATGGATGGAAACACCATATATTTT. Protein: CASSPSTGMDGNTIYF. The chain carries TRBV18 and TRBJ1-3; D may be TRBD1 (6 bases). V was cut by 2 bases and J by 3 bases, with 14 bases left in between. This CDR3 is built from 16 residues. Germline CDR1 KGHSH, CDR2 LQKENI.

This clonotype came up a few times. V gene TRBV6-2 or TRBV6-3 combines with J gene TRBJ1-5; tentatively, D is TRBD1 (5 bases). Germline CDR1 is MNHEY and CDR2 is SVGEGT. Trimming stripped 4 bases from V and 2 bases from J, with 9 bases between. CDR3 length: 14 amino acids. The CDR3 DNA sequence: TGTGCCAGCAGTTCGGTACAGGGCAATCAGCCCCAGCATTTT. This codes for CASSSVQGNQPQHF.

A remark on this clonotype: One junction end does not reproduce the germline sequence, and a read error may be involved. The rearrangement links TRBV10-3 to TRBJ2-7, with a tentative D call TRBD1 (6 bases). The CDR3 sequence is 13 residues long. Germline V gene sequence: CDR1 ENHRY, CDR2 SYGVKD. This CDR3 is CAISGTDSYEQSF. For the CDR3, the DNA is TGTGCCATCAGTGGGACAGACTCCTACGAGCAGTCCTTC.

The chain has TRBV12-3 or TRBV12-4 and TRBJ2-1; perhaps TRBD2 as D (5 bases). The CDR3 sequence is 13 residues long. Trimming pared 5 bases from V and 7 bases from J, leaving 12 bases between. The CDR3 DNA reads TGTGCCAGCAGTAAGACGGGGTGGAATGAGCAGTTCTTC. Translation gives CASSKTGWNEQFF.

This clonotype has just a few counts. The chain is built from TRBV28 and TRBJ2-7; TRBD2 aligns across 12 bases. With V trimmed by 4 bases and J by 9 bases, 7 bases remained unmatched. Germline lookup yields CDR1 MDHEN and CDR2 SYDVKM. The CDR3 runs 14 residues. The CDR3 here is CASSSTSGSALQYF. CDR3 bases: TGTGCCAGCAGTTCGACTAGCGGGAGCGCGTTGCAGTACTTC. Combining the CDR3 with reference TRBV28 and TRBJ2-7 gives the whole variable domain DVKVTQSSRYLVKRTGEKVFLECVQDMDHENMFWYRQDPGLGLRLIYFSYDVKMKEKGDIPEGYSVSREKKERFSLILESASTNQTSMYLCASSSTSGSALQYFGPGTRLTVT.

This clonotype came up once. The genes are TRBV5-1 and TRBJ2-3; D is possibly TRBD1 (5 bases). Trimming removed 0 bases from V and 2 bases from J, with 10 bases in between. The CDR3 loop spans 15 amino acids. From germline, CDR1 is SGHRS and CDR2 YFSETQ. This chain's CDR3 is CASSLEGRTTDTQYF. The CDR3 DNA is TGCGCCAGCAGCTTGGAGGGGCGGACCACAGATACGCAGTATTTT.

The chain uses TRBV12-3 or TRBV12-4 and TRBJ1-6; D is undetermined. The V and J ends lost 6 bases and 5 bases respectively, with 5 bases between them. The CDR3 length is 12 residues. Written as DNA, the CDR3 is TGTGCCAGCAGCCTAAATAATTCACCCCTCCACTTT. This gives the protein CASSLNNSPLHF.

The rearrangement uses TRBV20-1 and TRBJ1-2; 10 nucleotides line up with TRBD1. The CDR3 runs to 15 residues. The V gene end was trimmed by 4 bases and the J gene end by 3 bases; junction bases not matched to a gene: 8. Germline-derived CDR1 and CDR2 are DFQATT and SNEGSKA (reference sequence). CDR3 region: CSAMSPGTGDYGYTF. The CDR3 DNA reads TGCAGTGCTATGAGCCCCGGGACAGGGGACTATGGCTACACCTTC.

The chain combines TRBV20-1 with TRBJ2-3; no clear D gene. V lost 3 bases and J 3 bases, leaving 4 bases between the germline ends. The CDR3 is 11 amino acids. Germline V gene sequence: CDR1 DFQATT, CDR2 SNEGSKA (reference sequence). The CDR3 reads CSASETDTQYF. Here the CDR3 DNA reads TGCAGTGCTAGCGAAACAGATACGCAGTATTTT.

This clonotype was observed once. CDR3 DNA sequence: TGTGCCAGCTCCGGAGGACAGGCGGGGTGGACCACCATATATTTT. This translates into CASSGGQAGWTTIYF. This chain uses TRBV18 with TRBJ1-3; 7 bases are shared with TRBD1. Germline CDR1 KGHSH, CDR2 LQKENI. After removal of 6 bases from V and 9 bases from J, the junction contained 14 bases not matched to a gene. The CDR3 extends over 15 amino acids.

This clonotype was seen only a few times. V is TRBV14 and J is TRBJ2-7; D is possibly TRBD2 (6 bases). Germline V gene data show CDR1 as SGHDN and CDR2 as FVKESK. V lost 4 bases and J lost 3, with 13 bases in between. The CDR3 has 14 amino acids. The CDR3 reads CASSPLGGYYEQYF. As DNA, the CDR3 is TGTGCCAGCAGCCCATTGGGGGGTTACTACGAGCAGTACTTC.

V is TRBV27 and J is TRBJ1-4; D ambiguous. CDR3 size: 16 residues. CDR1 is MNHEY, CDR2 SMNVEV, per germline (reference sequence). Trimming removed 2 bases at V and 4 bases at J, with 14 bases between. This CDR3 is CASSLRPPGYNEKLFF. CDR3 DNA sequence: TGTGCCAGCAGTTTACGGCCCCCCGGCTATAATGAAAAACTGTTTTTT. The whole variable domain, remainder taken from reference TRBV27 and TRBJ1-4, is EAQVTQNPRYLITVTGKKLTVTCSQNMNHEYMSWYRQDPGLGLRQIYYSMNVEVTDKGDVPEGYKVSRKEKRNFPLILESPSPNQTSLYFCASSLRPPGYNEKLFFGSGTQLSVL.

The CDR3 protein is CASSLTYSSSGANVLTF. The CDR3 nucleotides are TGTGCCAGCAGTTTAACTTACAGCAGCTCTGGGGCCAACGTCCTGACTTTC. The V call is TRBV27, the J call TRBJ2-6; D ambiguous. The CDR3 loop spans 17 amino acids. V was shortened by 2 bases and J by 0 bases, with 11 bases between the two germline ends. Germline lookup yields CDR1 MNHEY and CDR2 SMNVEV (reference sequence).

This chain connects TRBV20-1 to TRBJ1-5; D perhaps matches TRBD1 (6 bases). The CDR3 spans 12 residues. The germline CDR1 and CDR2 sequences are DFQATT and SNEGSKA (reference sequence). V was clipped by 3 bases and J by 9 bases, with 12 bases between them. CDR3 loop: CSASAGAGPQHF. The DNA of the CDR3 is TGCAGTGCTAGTGCAGGGGCTGGGCCCCAGCATTTT.

This clonotype was seen a handful of times. This chain connects TRBV28 to TRBJ1-6; possibly TRBD1 for D (5 bases). V was clipped by 7 bases and J by 9 bases, with 16 bases between them. Germline V gene lookup returns CDR1 MDHEN and CDR2 SYDVKM. The CDR3 loop spans 14 amino acids. The CDR3 is CASTWEGHGSPLHF. The CDR3 DNA reads as TGTGCCAGCACCTGGGAGGGGCACGGTTCACCCCTCCACTTT.

This clonotype was seen a few times. The rearrangement links TRBV6-6 to TRBJ1-2, with D perhaps matching TRBD1 (5 bases). Trimming shortened V by 7 bases and J by 6 bases, and 15 bases separated the two germline ends. This CDR3 has 13 amino acids. Per germline, CDR1 MNHNY and CDR2 SVGAGI (reference sequence). The CDR3 bases are TGTGCCAGCACCCCCCGGGGGGGACATGGCTACACCTTC. Translating it yields CASTPRGGHGYTF.

V is TRBV6-6 and J is TRBJ2-7, with unresolved D. The germline CDR1 and CDR2 sequences are MNHNY and SVGAGI (reference sequence). The CDR3 sequence is 10 residues long. V lost 8 bases, J lost 7 bases, and 9 bases lay in between. DNA for the CDR3: TGTGCCAGCGGGATGGGGGAGCAGTACTTC. This gives the protein CASGMGEQYF.